What follows describes a single T cell receptor (beta chain). Its antigen is not identified. Other DNA sequences in this specimen translate into the identical CDR3. This sample was included in a study of CD8+ T cells in alopecia areata. Whole-study results and caveats: Normal scalp showed lower clonality than lesional scalp, especially alopecia totalis/universalis. Mouse data revealed clearer TCR sharing than patient data did, a gap possibly tied to HLA.

The CDR3 has 12 residues. Trimming at V came to 3 bases and at J to 2 bases, leaving 1 base not matched to a gene. Germline CDR1 SQVTM, CDR2 ANQGSEA. Peripheral blood and lesional scalp punch biopsies came from alopecia areata patients. Sorting from PBMCs produced CD4+ and CD8+ T cells. RNA extraction and reverse transcription yielded cDNA as sequencing template. Assay used: immunoSEQ multiplex PCR; TCRdb lists only in-frame clones, some missing. The repertoire holds 65,000 to 95,000 clones, with roughly 51% as singletons. The V gene is TRBV29-1, the J gene TRBJ2-7, with 7 bases aligning to TRBD2. The sequenced material came from NKG2D-high CD8+ T cells sorted from blood. The source is a human donor with alopecia areata. The CDR3 region is CSVEGGTYEQYF. As DNA, the CDR3 is TGCAGCGTTGAGGGGGGGACCTACGAGCAGTACTTC.